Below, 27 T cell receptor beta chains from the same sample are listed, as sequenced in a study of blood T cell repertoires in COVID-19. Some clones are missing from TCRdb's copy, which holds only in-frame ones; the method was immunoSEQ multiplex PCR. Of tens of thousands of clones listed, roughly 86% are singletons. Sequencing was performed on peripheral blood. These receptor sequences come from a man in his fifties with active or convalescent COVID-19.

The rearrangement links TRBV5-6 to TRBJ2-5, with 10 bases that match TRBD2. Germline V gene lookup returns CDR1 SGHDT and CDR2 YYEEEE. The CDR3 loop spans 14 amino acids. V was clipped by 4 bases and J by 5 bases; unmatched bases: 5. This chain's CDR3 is CASSSGGAWETQYF. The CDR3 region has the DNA TGTGCCAGCAGCAGCGGGGGGGCCTGGGAGACCCAGTACTTC.

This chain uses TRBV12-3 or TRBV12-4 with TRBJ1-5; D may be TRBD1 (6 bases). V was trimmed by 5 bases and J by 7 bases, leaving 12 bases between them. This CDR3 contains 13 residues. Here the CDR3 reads CASSIKGGQPQHF. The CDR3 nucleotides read TGTGCCAGCAGTATCAAAGGGGGACAGCCCCAGCATTTT.

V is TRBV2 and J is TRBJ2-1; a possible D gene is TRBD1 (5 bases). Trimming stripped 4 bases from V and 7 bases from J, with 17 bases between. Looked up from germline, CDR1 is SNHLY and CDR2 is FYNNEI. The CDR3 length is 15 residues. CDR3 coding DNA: TGTGCCAGCAGTGGGCCAGGGTTTTTCGGGAATGAGCAGTTCTTC. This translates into CASSGPGFFGNEQFF.

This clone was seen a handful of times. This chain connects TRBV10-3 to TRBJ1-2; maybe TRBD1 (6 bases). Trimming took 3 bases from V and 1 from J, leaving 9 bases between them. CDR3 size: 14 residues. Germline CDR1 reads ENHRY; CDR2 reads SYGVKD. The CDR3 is CAISEGGYNYGYTF. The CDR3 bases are TGTGCCATCAGTGAAGGGGGATATAACTATGGCTACACCTTC.

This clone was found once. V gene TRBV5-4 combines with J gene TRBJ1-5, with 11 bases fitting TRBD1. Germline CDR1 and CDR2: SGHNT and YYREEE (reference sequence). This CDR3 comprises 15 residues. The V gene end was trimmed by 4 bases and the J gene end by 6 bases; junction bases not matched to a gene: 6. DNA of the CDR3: TGTGCCAGCAGCCCGGGACAGGGGGTTGGTCAGCCCCAGCATTTT. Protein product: CASSPGQGVGQPQHF.

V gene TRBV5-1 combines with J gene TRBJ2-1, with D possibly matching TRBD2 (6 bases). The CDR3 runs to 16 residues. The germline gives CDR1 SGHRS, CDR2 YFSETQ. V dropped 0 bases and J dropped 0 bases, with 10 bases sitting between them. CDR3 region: CASSLGAGSSYNEQFF. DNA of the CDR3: TGCGCCAGCAGCTTGGGGGCGGGGAGCTCCTACAATGAGCAGTTCTTC.

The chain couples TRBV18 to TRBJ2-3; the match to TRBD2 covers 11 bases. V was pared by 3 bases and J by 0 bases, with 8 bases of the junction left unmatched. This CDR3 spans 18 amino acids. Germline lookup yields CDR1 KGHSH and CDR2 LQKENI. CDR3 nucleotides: TGTGCCAGCTCACCTCGGGCTAGCGGGGGGCTTAGCACAGATACGCAGTATTTT. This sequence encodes CASSPRASGGLSTDTQYF.

CDR3 amino acids: CASSLVAPGGQGGSYEQYF. The CDR3 nucleotides are TGTGCCAGCAGCTTAGTAGCCCCGGGGGGACAGGGGGGCTCCTACGAGCAGTACTTC. The J gene is TRBJ2-7, the V gene TRBV7-2; TRBD1 agrees at 11 bases. Trimming cost V 1 base and J 0 bases; bases outside gene matches: 11. Germline assignment: CDR1 SGHTA and CDR2 FQGNSA. The length of the CDR3 is 19 residues.

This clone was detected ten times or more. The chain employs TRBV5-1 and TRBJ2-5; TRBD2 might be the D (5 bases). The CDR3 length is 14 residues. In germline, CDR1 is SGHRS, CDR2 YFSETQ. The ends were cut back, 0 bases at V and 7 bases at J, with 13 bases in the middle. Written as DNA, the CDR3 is TGCGCCAGCAGCTTGGACGCGGGTGGCGGGACCCAGTACTTC. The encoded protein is CASSLDAGGGTQYF.

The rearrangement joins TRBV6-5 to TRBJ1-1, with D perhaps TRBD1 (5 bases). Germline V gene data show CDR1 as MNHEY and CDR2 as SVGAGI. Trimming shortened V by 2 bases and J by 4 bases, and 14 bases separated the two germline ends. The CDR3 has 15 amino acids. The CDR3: CASSYRAGDSTEAFF. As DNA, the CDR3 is TGTGCCAGCAGTTACCGGGCGGGGGATAGCACTGAAGCTTTCTTT.

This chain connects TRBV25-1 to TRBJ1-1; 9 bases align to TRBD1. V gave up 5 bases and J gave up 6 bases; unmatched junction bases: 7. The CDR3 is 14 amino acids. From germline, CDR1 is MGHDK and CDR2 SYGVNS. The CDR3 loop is CASSTGTGPAEAFF. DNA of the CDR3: TGTGCCAGCAGTACCGGGACAGGGCCGGCTGAAGCTTTCTTT.

The CDR3 sequence: CSASVGQANTGELFF. CDR3 sequence (DNA): TGCAGTGCTAGTGTTGGGCAGGCTAACACCGGGGAGCTGTTTTTT. The V and J genes are TRBV20-1 and TRBJ2-2; no firm D call. The CDR3 consists of 15 residues. The V end lost 3 bases, the J end lost 2 bases, and 13 bases lay between the germline ends. CDR1 is DFQATT and CDR2 is SNEGSKA in the germline V gene (reference sequence).

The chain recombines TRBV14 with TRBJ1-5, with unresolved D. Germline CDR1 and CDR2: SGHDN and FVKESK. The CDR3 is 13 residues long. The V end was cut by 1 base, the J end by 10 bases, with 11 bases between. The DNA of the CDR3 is TGTGCCAGCAGCCAAGGTGAGGGTGACCCCCAGCATTTT. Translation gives CASSQGEGDPQHF.

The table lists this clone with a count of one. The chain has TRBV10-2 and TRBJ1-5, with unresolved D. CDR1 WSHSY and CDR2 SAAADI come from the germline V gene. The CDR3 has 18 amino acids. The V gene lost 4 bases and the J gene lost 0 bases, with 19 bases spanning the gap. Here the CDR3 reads CASSGGGDWHYSNQPQHF. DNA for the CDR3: TGCGCCAGCAGTGGGGGAGGAGACTGGCATTATAGCAATCAGCCCCAGCATTTT.

The CDR3 reads CASSMSGTGANVLTF. CDR3 coding DNA: TGTGCCAGTAGTATGAGCGGGACTGGGGCCAACGTCCTGACTTTC. This chain joins TRBV19 and TRBJ2-6; TRBD2 aligns across 7 bases. The CDR3 covers 15 residues. Germline trimming cut 3 bases from V and 2 bases from J; bases unmatched to any gene: 1. CDR1 is LNHDA, CDR2 SQIVND, per germline (reference sequence).

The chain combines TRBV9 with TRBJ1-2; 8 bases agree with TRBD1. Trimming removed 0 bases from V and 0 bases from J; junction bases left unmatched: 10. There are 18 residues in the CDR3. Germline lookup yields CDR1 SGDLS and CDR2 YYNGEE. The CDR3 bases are TGTGCCAGCAGCGTAGGGAGGACAGGGATTGGGGCTAACTATGGCTACACCTTC. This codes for CASSVGRTGIGANYGYTF. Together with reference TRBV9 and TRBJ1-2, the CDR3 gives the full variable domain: DSGVTQTPKHLITATGQRVTLRCSPRSGDLSVYWYQQSLDQGLQFLIQYYNGEERAKGNILERFSAQQFPDLHSELNLSSLELGDSALYFCASSVGRTGIGANYGYTFGSGTRLTVV.

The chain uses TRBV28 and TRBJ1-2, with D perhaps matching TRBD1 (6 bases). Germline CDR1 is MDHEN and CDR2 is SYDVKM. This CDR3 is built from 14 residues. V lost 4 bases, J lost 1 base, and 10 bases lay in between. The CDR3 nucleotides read TGTGCCAGCAGTTCCCGGACAGTTAACTATGGCTACACCTTC. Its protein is CASSSRTVNYGYTF.

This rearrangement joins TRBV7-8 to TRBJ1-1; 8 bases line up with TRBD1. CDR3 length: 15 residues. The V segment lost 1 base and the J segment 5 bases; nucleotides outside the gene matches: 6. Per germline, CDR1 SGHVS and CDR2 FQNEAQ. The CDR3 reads CASSLVQGAETEAFF. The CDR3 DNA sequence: TGTGCCAGCAGCTTAGTCCAGGGGGCAGAGACTGAAGCTTTCTTT.

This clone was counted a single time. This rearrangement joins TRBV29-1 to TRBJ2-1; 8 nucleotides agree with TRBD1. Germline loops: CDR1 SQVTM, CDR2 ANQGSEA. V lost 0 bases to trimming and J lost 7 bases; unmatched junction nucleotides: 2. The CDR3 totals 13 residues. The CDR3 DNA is TGCAGCGTTGAAGAACAGGGGGTTAATGAGCAGTTCTTC. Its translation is CSVEEQGVNEQFF.

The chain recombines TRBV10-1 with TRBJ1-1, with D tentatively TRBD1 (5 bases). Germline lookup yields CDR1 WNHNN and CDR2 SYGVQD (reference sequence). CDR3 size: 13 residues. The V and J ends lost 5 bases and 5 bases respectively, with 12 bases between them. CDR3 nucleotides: TGCGCCAGCAGTCCCCAGGGCCCAACTGAAGCTTTCTTT. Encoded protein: CASSPQGPTEAFF.

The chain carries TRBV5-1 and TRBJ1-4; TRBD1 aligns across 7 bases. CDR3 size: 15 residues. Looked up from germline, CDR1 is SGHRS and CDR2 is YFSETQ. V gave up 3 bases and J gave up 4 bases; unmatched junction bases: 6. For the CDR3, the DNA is TGCGCCAGCAGCTACCAGGGGGTCCTTAATGAAAAACTGTTTTTT. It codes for CASSYQGVLNEKLFF. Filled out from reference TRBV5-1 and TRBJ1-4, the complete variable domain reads KAGVTQTPRYLIKTRGQQVTLSCSPISGHRSVSWYQQTPGQGLQFLFEYFSETQRNKGNFPGRFSGRQFSNSRSEMNVSTLELGDSALYLCASSYQGVLNEKLFFGSGTQLSVL.

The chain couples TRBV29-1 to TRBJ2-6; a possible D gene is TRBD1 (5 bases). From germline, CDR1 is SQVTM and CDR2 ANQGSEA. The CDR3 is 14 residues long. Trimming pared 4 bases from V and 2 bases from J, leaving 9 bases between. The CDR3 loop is CSVGKGPGANVLTF. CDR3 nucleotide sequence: TGCAGCGTTGGGAAGGGGCCTGGGGCCAACGTCCTGACTTTC.

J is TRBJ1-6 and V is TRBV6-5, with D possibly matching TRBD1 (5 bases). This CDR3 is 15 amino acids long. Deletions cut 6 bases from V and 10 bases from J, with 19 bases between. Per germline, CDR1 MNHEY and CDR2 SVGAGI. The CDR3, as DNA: TGTGCCAGCAGGGCCAGCGGGGCTAGGCGCTCACCCCTCCACTTT. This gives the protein CASRASGARRSPLHF.

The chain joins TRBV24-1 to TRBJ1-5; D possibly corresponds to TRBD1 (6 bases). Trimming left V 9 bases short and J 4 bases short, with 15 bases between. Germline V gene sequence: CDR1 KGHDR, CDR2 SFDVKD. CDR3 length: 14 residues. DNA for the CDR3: TGTGCCACCTCCGAGGGGGTCGGTAATCAGCCCCAGCATTTT. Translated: CATSEGVGNQPQHF.

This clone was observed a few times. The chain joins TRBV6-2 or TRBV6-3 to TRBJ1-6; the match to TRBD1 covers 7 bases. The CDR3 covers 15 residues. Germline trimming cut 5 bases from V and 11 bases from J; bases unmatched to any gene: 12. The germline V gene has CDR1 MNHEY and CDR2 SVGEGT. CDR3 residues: CASSPQSDREPPLHF. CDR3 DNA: TGTGCCAGCAGTCCACAATCCGACAGGGAGCCACCCCTCCACTTT.

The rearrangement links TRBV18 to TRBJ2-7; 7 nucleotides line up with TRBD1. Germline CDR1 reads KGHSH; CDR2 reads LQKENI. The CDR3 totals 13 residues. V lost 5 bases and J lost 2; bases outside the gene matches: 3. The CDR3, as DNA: TGTGCCAGCTCAAAGGGACAGACCTACGAGCAGTACGTC. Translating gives CASSKGQTYEQYV.

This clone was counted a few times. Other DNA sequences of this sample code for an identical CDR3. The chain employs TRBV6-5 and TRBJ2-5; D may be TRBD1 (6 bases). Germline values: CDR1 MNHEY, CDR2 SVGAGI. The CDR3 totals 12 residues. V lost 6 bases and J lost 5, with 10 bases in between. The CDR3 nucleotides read TGTGCCAGCAGCACAGGGTCGGAGACCCAGTACTTC. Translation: CASSTGSETQYF.